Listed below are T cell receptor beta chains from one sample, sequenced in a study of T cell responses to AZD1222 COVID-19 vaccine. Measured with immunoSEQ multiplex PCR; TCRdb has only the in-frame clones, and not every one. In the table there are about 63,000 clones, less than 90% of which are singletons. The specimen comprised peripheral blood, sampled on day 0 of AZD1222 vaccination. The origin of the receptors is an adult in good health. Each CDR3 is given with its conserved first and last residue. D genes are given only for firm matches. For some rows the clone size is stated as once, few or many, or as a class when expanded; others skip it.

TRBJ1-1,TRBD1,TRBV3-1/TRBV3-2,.,CASSPFRGAVEAFF,TGTGCCAGCAGCCCTTTCAGGGGGGCTGTTGAAGCTTTCTTT
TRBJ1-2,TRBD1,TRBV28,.,CASSLGTGWIYGYTF,TGTGCCAGCAGTTTGGGGACAGGGTGGATCTATGGCTACACCTTC
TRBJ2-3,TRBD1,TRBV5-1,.,CASSDRDSLTDTQYF,TGCGCCAGCAGCGACCGGGACAGCCTCACAGATACGCAGTATTTT
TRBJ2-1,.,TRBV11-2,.,CASSLPTDSSYNEQFF,TGTGCCAGCAGCTTACCGACTGACAGCTCCTACAATGAGCAGTTCTTC
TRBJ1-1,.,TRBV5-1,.,CASSLGSWRSTEAFF,TGCGCCAGCAGCTTGGGCTCGTGGCGATCCACTGAAGCTTTCTTT
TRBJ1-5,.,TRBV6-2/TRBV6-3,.,CASSYGGGNQPQHF,TGTGCCAGCAGTTACGGTGGAGGCAATCAGCCCCAGCATTTT
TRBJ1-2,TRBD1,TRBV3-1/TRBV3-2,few,CASYSWDRADYGYTF,TGTGCCAGTTATAGCTGGGACAGGGCTGACTATGGCTACACCTTC
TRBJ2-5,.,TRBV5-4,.,CASSGTLQETQYF,TGTGCCAGCAGCGGGACGCTCCAAGAGACCCAGTACTTC
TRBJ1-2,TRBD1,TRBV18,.,CASGTGQGQGYGYTF,TGTGCCAGTGGGACTGGACAGGGCCAAGGGTATGGCTACACCTTC
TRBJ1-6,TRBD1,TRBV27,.,CASSLRQIDRGNSPLHF,TGTGCCAGCAGTTTACGACAAATCGACAGGGGTAATTCACCCCTCCACTTT
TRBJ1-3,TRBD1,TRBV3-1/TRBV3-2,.,CASSPGTARSGNTIYF,TGTGCCAGCAGCCCCGGGACAGCCCGCTCTGGAAACACCATATATTTT
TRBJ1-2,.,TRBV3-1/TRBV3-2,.,CASSQVADWPGYTF,TGTGCCAGCAGCCAAGTTGCCGACTGGCCTGGCTACACCTTC
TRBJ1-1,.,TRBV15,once,CATSLIRGGGTEAFF,TGTGCCACCAGCCTAATCAGGGGTGGAGGCACTGAAGCTTTCTTT
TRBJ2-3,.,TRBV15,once,CATSSLGGPSTDTQYF,TGTGCCACCAGCAGTCTCGGGGGGCCTAGCACAGATACGCAGTATTTT
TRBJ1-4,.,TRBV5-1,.,CASSFTKTATNEKLFF,TGCGCCAGCAGCTTCACCAAGACTGCAACTAATGAAAAACTGTTTTTT
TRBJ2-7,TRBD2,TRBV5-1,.,CASSPIAGGLFEQYF,TGCGCCAGCAGCCCGATAGCGGGGGGGCTTTTCGAGCAGTACTTC
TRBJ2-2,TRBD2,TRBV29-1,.,CSVDGGGTITGELFF,TGCAGCGTTGATGGCGGGGGGACTATCACCGGGGAGCTGTTTTTT
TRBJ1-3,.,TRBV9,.,CASSARTAREATGSGNTIYF,TGTGCCAGCAGCGCCCGGACAGCGCGCGAGGCCACGGGATCTGGAAACACCATATATTTT
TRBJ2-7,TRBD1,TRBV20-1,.,CSARHDRVYF,TGCAGTGCTCGTCATGACAGGGTTTACTTC
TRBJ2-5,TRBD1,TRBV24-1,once,CATSDLRGPFGRETQYF,TGTGCCACCAGTGATTTGAGGGGGCCCTTCGGTCGGGAGACCCAGTACTTC
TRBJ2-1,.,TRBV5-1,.,CASTASYNEQFF,TGCGCCAGCACCGCAAGCTACAATGAGCAGTTCTTC
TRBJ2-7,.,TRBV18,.,CASSPPGRANPYEQYF,TGTGCCAGCTCACCACCTGGACGGGCAAACCCTTACGAGCAGTACTTC